This is a list of T cell receptor beta chains from one sample in a study of human T cells and chemical hapten exposure. TCRdb reanalysed the RACE reads using MiXCR and keeps one entry per CDR3 protein. The sample holds over 75,000 distinct CDR3 sequences, about 6.8% seen once. Sequenced here: whole blood, sampled in connection with sensitization to the hapten diphenylcyclopropenone (DPC). The receptor set was obtained from a woman aged 30 to 39 with alopecia areata. Some clones in this sample may be carry-over from other donors' samples. CDR3s include the opening cysteine and the closing phenylalanine or tryptophan. A D gene is named only where the DNA matches it firmly. Size values are once, few and many counts, or a class for expanded clones, and some rows have none.

d_gene	j_gene	v_gene	abundance	CDR3aa	CDR3nt
.	TRBJ2-5	TRBV2	few	CASSECGETQYF	TGTGCCAGCAGTGAATGCGGAGAGACCCAGTACTTC
.	TRBJ1-2	TRBV5-6	.	CASSLNYGYTF	TGTGCCAGCAGCTTAAACTATGGCTACACCTTC
.	TRBJ2-3	TRBV7-9	many	CASSDAGSWPPDTQYF	TGTGCCAGCAGCGATGCCGGGTCCTGGCCACCAGATACGCAGTATTTT
TRBD1	TRBJ2-3	TRBV7-2	many	CASSSTGVTDTQYF	TGTGCCAGCAGCTCGACAGGGGTCACAGATACGCAGTATTTT
TRBD1	TRBJ1-5	TRBV4-2	few	CASSQVLGQGERSNQPQHF	TGTGCCAGCAGCCAAGTCTTAGGACAGGGGGAAAGGAGCAATCAGCCCCAGCATTTT
.	TRBJ1-1	TRBV6-4	many	CASAEHMGTEAFF	TGTGCCAGCGCCGAACATATGGGCACTGAAGCTTTCTTT
.	TRBJ1-3	TRBV2	.	CASRRDTNSGNTIYF	TGTGCCAGCAGGAGGGACACAAACTCTGGAAACACCATATATTTT
.	TRBJ2-2	TRBV7-7	many	CASSLVQGPQSGELFF	TGTGCTAGCAGCTTAGTTCAGGGTCCCCAATCCGGGGAGCTGTTTTTT
.	TRBJ1-5	TRBV5-6	many	CASSLSTTGSDLGQPQHF	TGTGCCAGCAGCTTGTCTACCACAGGGTCCGATTTAGGTCAGCCCCAGCATTTT
TRBD1	TRBJ1-1	TRBV12-3/TRBV12-4	.	CASRPRQGSNTEAFF	TGTGCCAGCAGACCCAGACAGGGGTCGAACACTGAAGCTTTCTTT
.	TRBJ2-6	TRBV6-1	few	CASSEIPSGTNVLTF	TGTGCCAGCAGTGAAATCCCGTCTGGGACCAACGTCCTGACTTTC
.	TRBJ1-2	TRBV25-1	many	CASSLDRTNYGYTF	TGTGCCAGCAGCCTCGACAGAACTAACTATGGCTACACCTTC
.	TRBJ2-3	TRBV7-9	few	CASSLGGTTDTQYF	TGTGCCAGCAGCTTAGGTGGGACAACAGATACGCAGTATTTT
.	TRBJ2-4	TRBV18	few	CASSPPVDTRNIQYF	TGTGCCAGCTCACCACCGGTGGACACCCGAAACATTCAGTACTTC
.	TRBJ2-3	TRBV20-1	.	CSARARDRRDTQYF	TGCAGTGCTAGAGCGCGGGACCGACGGGATACGCAGTATTTT
.	TRBJ2-2	TRBV18	many	CASSPNPDRPTGELFF	TGTGCCAGCTCACCAAACCCCGACAGGCCCACCGGGGAGCTGTTTTTT
.	TRBJ2-2	TRBV29-1	many	CSVVVYTGELFF	TGCAGCGTTGTTGTATACACCGGGGAGCTGTTTTTT
.	TRBJ1-6	TRBV11-2	many	CASSLTQYNSPLHF	TGTGCCAGCAGCCTAACACAGTATAATTCACCCCTCCACTTT
.	TRBJ2-7	TRBV30	.	CAWSAKGYPSYEQYF	TGTGCCTGGAGCGCTAAGGGGTACCCCTCCTACGAGCAGTACTTC
TRBD2	TRBJ2-1	TRBV6-1	few	CASSPSGGRGTNEQFF	TGTGCCAGCAGTCCCTCGGGGGGGCGAGGGACCAATGAGCAGTTCTTC
TRBD1	TRBJ1-4	TRBV9	.	CASSVGQATNEKLFF	TGTGCCAGCAGCGTCGGACAGGCGACGAATGAAAAACTGTTTTTT
TRBD1	TRBJ1-5	TRBV7-8	.	CASSLRRQGRGGNQPQHF	TGTGCCAGCAGCTTACGGAGACAGGGGAGGGGCGGCAATCAGCCCCAGCATTTT
.	TRBJ1-2	TRBV2	.	CATTLDGVGGYTF	TGTGCCACCACCCTGGACGGTGTAGGAGGCTACACCTTC
TRBD2	TRBJ2-1	TRBV15	.	CATSRVGLGRIYNEQFF	TGTGCCACCAGCAGAGTGGGACTAGGCAGAATCTACAATGAGCAGTTCTTC
.	TRBJ2-3	TRBV5-1	few	CASSPTTGVSTDTQYF	TGCGCCAGCAGCCCCACGACAGGCGTTAGCACAGATACGCAGTATTTT
.	TRBJ1-2	TRBV6-6	many	CASRDSGVAYGYTF	TGTGCCAGCAGAGACTCAGGGGTGGCCTATGGCTACACCTTC
.	TRBJ1-5	TRBV3-1	few	CASSQGSRDHQPQHF	TGTGCCAGCAGCCAAGGCTCGCGGGATCATCAGCCCCAGCATTTT
.	TRBJ1-5	TRBV29-1	.	CSVQMGSNQPQHF	TGCAGCGTTCAAATGGGTAGCAATCAGCCCCAGCATTTT
.	TRBJ2-5	TRBV5-4	few	CASSRTGSQETQYF	TGTGCCAGCAGCCGAACAGGGTCCCAAGAGACCCAGTACTTC
.	TRBJ2-3	TRBV7-9	many	CASSLSSTDTQYF	TGTGCCAGCAGCTTGTCGAGCACAGATACGCAGTATTTT
.	TRBJ2-7	TRBV3-1	.	CASSQAGALWQYF	TGTGCCAGCAGCCAAGCCGGCGCCCTCTGGCAGTACTTC
.	TRBJ2-3	TRBV10-3	few	CAIKRGAGVDTQYF	TGTGCCATCAAACGGGGGGCGGGGGTTGATACGCAGTATTTT
TRBD2	TRBJ2-3	TRBV7-2	many	CASSPRLAGDRTDTQYF	TGTGCCAGCAGCCCCAGACTAGCGGGGGACCGCACAGATACGCAGTATTTT
TRBD2	TRBJ2-5	TRBV20-1	many	CSARGSSGNQETQYF	TGCAGTGCTAGGGGTTCTAGCGGGAACCAAGAGACCCAGTACTTC
.	TRBJ1-1	TRBV4-1	many	CASSQDVGGTEAFF	TGCGCCAGCAGCCAAGACGTGGGGGGGACTGAAGCTTTCTTT
.	TRBJ1-3	TRBV5-1	many	CASSPTTPGTKFSGNTIYF	TGCGCCAGCAGTCCCACCACGCCCGGTACTAAATTCTCTGGAAACACCATATATTTT
.	TRBJ1-2	TRBV13	.	CASSLALTGIDPNYGYTF	TGTGCCAGCAGCTTAGCGCTAACAGGAATAGATCCTAACTATGGCTACACCTTC
.	TRBJ2-3	TRBV5-1	many	CASSQLKGVDTQYF	TGCGCCAGCAGCCAGCTCAAGGGGGTAGATACGCAGTATTTT
TRBD1	TRBJ1-4	TRBV20-1	.	CSARPGQGVPTNEKLFF	TGCAGTGCTAGACCGGGACAGGGAGTCCCAACTAATGAAAAACTGTTTTTT
TRBD1	TRBJ1-1	TRBV20-1	many	CSARDLWGQGVEAFF	TGCAGTGCTAGAGATCTATGGGGTCAGGGGGTGGAAGCTTTCTTT
.	TRBJ2-2	TRBV3-1	many	CASSQDRAAGELFF	TGTGCCAGCAGCCAAGATCGGGCAGCCGGGGAGCTGTTTTTT